These 2 T cell receptor beta chains originate from one sample sequenced in a study of shared clonotypes between healthy human individuals. Produced via immunoSEQ multiplex PCR; TCRdb's table is partial and in-frame only. The table records 2 million to 2.5 million clones, about 93% of them present only once. Terminally differentiated effector memory CD45RA+ cells were left out of the naive CD8 fraction, which was CD45RO-negative and positively selected for CCR7. The sample consisted of naive CD8+ T cells from PBMCs. The receptors come from a man in his late teens or twenties in good health. Some clones in this sample may be carry-over from other donors' samples.

Concerning this clone: Additional DNA sequences in this sample encode the identical CDR3. The chain links TRBV4-3 to TRBJ2-7; 9 bases match TRBD1. This CDR3 is 15 amino acids long. CDR1 LGHNA and CDR2 YSLEER come from the germline V gene. V shed 0 bases and J 4 bases; nucleotides not matched to a gene: 4. CDR3 in amino acids: CASSQDTGGGYEQYF. The CDR3 region has the DNA TGCGCCAGCAGCCAAGATACAGGGGGCGGGTACGAGCAGTACTTC.

The CDR3 here is CASSRGAYEQYF. DNA of the CDR3: TGCGCCAGCAGCCGGGGAGCCTACGAGCAGTACTTC. J is TRBJ2-7 and V is TRBV23-1; a possible D gene is TRBD2 (5 bases). TRBV23-1 is treated as an ORF (open reading frame) with a function not yet certain. Trimming shortened V by 6 bases and J by 2 bases, and 8 bases separated the two germline ends. The CDR3 is made up of 12 amino acids.